These 18 T cell receptor beta chains share one sample of origin, sequenced in a study of blood T cell repertoires in COVID-19. The assay was immunoSEQ multiplex PCR, and TCRdb's table has in-frame clones only and misses some. The repertoire consists of 160,000 or so clones, with more than 85% occurring once and the leading ten covering roughly 2%. The material sequenced was peripheral blood. These TCRs come from a woman in her sixties or seventies with COVID-19, enrolled during active disease.

The chain combines TRBV6-5 with TRBJ1-1; D is possibly TRBD1 (6 bases). Trimming pared 8 bases from V and 6 bases from J, leaving 22 bases between. Germline V gene lookup returns CDR1 MNHEY and CDR2 SVGAGI. The CDR3 is made up of 15 amino acids. This CDR3 is CASLYTLGRGAEAFF. In nucleotides, the CDR3 is TGTGCCAGCCTGTATACCCTAGGCAGGGGTGCTGAAGCTTTCTTT.

The gene calls are TRBV19 and TRBJ1-1; D possibly corresponds to TRBD1 (5 bases). The V gene lost 1 base and the J gene lost 2 bases, with 11 bases spanning the gap. Germline CDR1 LNHDA, CDR2 SQIVND (reference sequence). CDR3 length: 15 amino acids. CDR3 sequence (DNA): TGTGCCAGTAGTATAGTCTGGAGGGGTAACACTGAAGCTTTCTTT. It codes for CASSIVWRGNTEAFF.

J is TRBJ1-2 and V is TRBV7-2, with D uncertain. Germline-derived CDR1 and CDR2 are SGHTA and FQGNSA. The ends were cut back, 1 base at V and 13 bases at J, with 16 bases in the middle. The CDR3 is made up of 13 amino acids. CDR3 protein: CASSLDFSAEATF. For the CDR3, the DNA is TGTGCCAGCAGCTTAGATTTCAGCGCCGAGGCCACCTTC.

This clone was seen a single time. V usage is TRBV19 and J usage is TRBJ1-4, with D tentatively TRBD1 (6 bases). Trimming removed 6 bases from V and 0 bases from J, with 20 bases in between. Looked up from germline, CDR1 is LNHDA and CDR2 is SQIVND (reference sequence). The CDR3 is made up of 18 amino acids. The CDR3, as DNA: TGTGCCAGTAGCTTCAAAGGGGGATGGAGCGCAACTAATGAAAAACTGTTTTTT. Protein: CASSFKGGWSATNEKLFF.

V is TRBV19 and J is TRBJ1-5, with TRBD1 identical over 7 bases. The CDR3 consists of 15 residues. V lost 2 bases to trimming and J lost 3 bases; unmatched junction nucleotides: 4. Germline CDR1 is LNHDA and CDR2 is SQIVND (reference sequence). The CDR3 DNA reads as TGTGCCAGTAGTATACCGACAGGGAACAATCAGCCCCAGCATTTT. Translation: CASSIPTGNNQPQHF.

The CDR3 is CASSEPGTGGETQYF. CDR3 sequence (DNA): TGTGCCAGCAGTGAACCCGGGACAGGGGGAGAGACCCAGTACTTC. This chain connects TRBV25-1 to TRBJ2-5; 11 nucleotides align to TRBD1. The CDR3 sequence is 15 residues long. Trimming removed 2 bases from V and 4 bases from J; junction bases left unmatched: 3. In germline, CDR1 is MGHDK, CDR2 SYGVNS.

The chain carries TRBV11-3 and TRBJ1-1, with unresolved D. The CDR3 runs to 13 residues. The germline V gene has CDR1 SGHNT and CDR2 YENEEA. V dropped 5 bases and J dropped 1 base, with 8 bases sitting between them. CDR3 DNA: TGTGCCAGCAGCGGCCGACAGAACACTGAAGCTTTCTTT. As protein: CASSGRQNTEAFF.

V usage is TRBV5-8 and J usage is TRBJ2-5; 7 nucleotides align to TRBD2. Per germline, CDR1 SGHTS and CDR2 YDEGEE. This CDR3 contains 15 residues. The J segment lost 1 base and the V segment lost 0 bases, leaving 3 bases of the junction unmatched. CDR3: CASSLVSGFQETQYF. DNA for the CDR3: TGTGCCAGCAGCTTGGTTAGCGGGTTCCAAGAGACCCAGTACTTC.

The chain couples TRBV9 to TRBJ2-2; a weak D match, TRBD2 (6 bases). The CDR3 is 16 amino acids. V shed 6 bases and J shed 4 bases, with 19 bases lying between them. The germline V gene encodes CDR1 SGDLS and CDR2 YYNGEE. The CDR3 loop reads CASNPLGRGGTGELFF. In DNA form, the CDR3 reads TGTGCCAGCAACCCGTTAGGGCGGGGAGGCACCGGGGAGCTGTTTTTT.

In the case of this clone: Other nucleotide sequences from this sample produce the same CDR3. The V call is TRBV19, the J call TRBJ1-1; no reliable D call. CDR1 is LNHDA and CDR2 is SQIVND in the germline V gene (reference sequence). The CDR3 loop spans 13 amino acids. Trimming took 3 bases from V and 1 from J, leaving 6 bases between them. CDR3 in amino acids: CASSISRNTEAFF. The DNA for the CDR3 is TGTGCCAGTAGTATCTCTCGGAACACTGAAGCTTTCTTT. Looking up the rest from reference TRBV19 and TRBJ1-1 gives the full variable domain: DGGITQSPKYLFRKEGQNVTLSCEQNLNHDAMYWYRQDPGQGLRLIYYSQIVNDFQKGDIAEGYSVSREKKESFPLTVTSAQKNPTAFYLCASSISRNTEAFFGQGTRLTVV.

This sequence joins TRBV12-5 and TRBJ1-2; TRBD1 matches at 10 bases. This CDR3 comprises 15 residues. Germline assignment: CDR1 LGHNT and CDR2 FRNRAP. V lost 2 bases and J lost 6; bases outside the gene matches: 6. CDR3 sequence (DNA): TGTGCTAGTGGTTTGTGGGACAGGGGACCCAATGGCTACACCTTC. Its protein product is CASGLWDRGPNGYTF.

CDR3 loop: CASSSQGGVETQYF. CDR3 DNA sequence: TGTGCCAGCAGCTCGCAGGGAGGGGTGGAGACCCAGTACTTC. This chain uses TRBV7-8 with TRBJ2-5, with 7 bases matching TRBD2. V shed 4 bases, J shed 5 bases, and the junction held 7 bases outside the gene matches. Germline CDR1 is SGHVS and CDR2 is FQNEAQ. The CDR3 is made up of 14 amino acids.

This clone has only a few counts. This chain uses TRBV6-4 with TRBJ2-3; 10 nucleotides align to TRBD2. Germline V gene data show CDR1 as MRHNA and CDR2 as SNTAGT. The CDR3 consists of 16 residues. V shed 0 bases, J shed 4 bases, and the junction held 4 bases outside the gene matches. CDR3 sequence: CASSDSESGGADTQYF. The DNA for the CDR3 is TGTGCCAGCAGTGACTCGGAAAGCGGGGGGGCAGATACGCAGTATTTT.

The genes are TRBV4-2 and TRBJ2-1; tentatively, D is TRBD1 (5 bases). Germline loops: CDR1 LGHNA, CDR2 YNFKEQ. The CDR3 is 13 amino acids. V was pared by 5 bases and J by 4 bases, with 9 bases between. CDR3 amino acids: CASSNRQYNEQFF. Written as DNA, the CDR3 is TGTGCCAGCAGCAACCGACAGTACAATGAGCAGTTCTTC.

This rearrangement joins TRBV9 to TRBJ1-6; TRBD1 might be the D (5 bases). The CDR3 is 14 residues long. Trimming stripped 2 bases from V and 9 bases from J, with 12 bases between. Per germline, CDR1 SGDLS and CDR2 YYNGEE. The CDR3 region is CASSVEGEISPLHF. The CDR3 DNA follows: TGTGCCAGCAGCGTGGAAGGGGAAATTTCACCCCTCCACTTT.

The chain joins TRBV6-1 to TRBJ1-2, with D possibly matching TRBD1 (5 bases). The CDR3 loop spans 15 amino acids. V lost 1 base to trimming and J lost 4 bases, with 13 bases between them. From germline, CDR1 is MNHNS and CDR2 SASEGT. CDR3 region: CASSEVAGRGYGYTF. The CDR3 region has the DNA TGTGCCAGCAGTGAAGTTGCAGGGAGGGGCTATGGCTACACCTTC.

The genes are TRBV6-2 or TRBV6-3 and TRBJ1-3; TRBD1 might be the D (5 bases). This CDR3 has 13 amino acids. Per germline, CDR1 MNHEY and CDR2 SVGEGT. The V end lost 5 bases, the J end lost 3 bases, and 8 bases lay between the germline ends. The CDR3 coding sequence is TGTGCCAGCAGTCCGGGGGGTGGAAACACCATATATTTT. Translating it yields CASSPGGGNTIYF.

The chain joins TRBV7-2 to TRBJ2-7; 13 bases map to TRBD2. The CDR3 has 15 residues. The V gene's germline CDR1 is SGHTA and CDR2 FQGNSA. V lost 6 bases, J lost 0 bases, and 2 bases stayed unmatched. The CDR3 region is CASRLAGGSSYEQYF. As DNA, the CDR3 is TGTGCCAGCAGACTAGCGGGGGGGAGCTCCTACGAGCAGTACTTC.